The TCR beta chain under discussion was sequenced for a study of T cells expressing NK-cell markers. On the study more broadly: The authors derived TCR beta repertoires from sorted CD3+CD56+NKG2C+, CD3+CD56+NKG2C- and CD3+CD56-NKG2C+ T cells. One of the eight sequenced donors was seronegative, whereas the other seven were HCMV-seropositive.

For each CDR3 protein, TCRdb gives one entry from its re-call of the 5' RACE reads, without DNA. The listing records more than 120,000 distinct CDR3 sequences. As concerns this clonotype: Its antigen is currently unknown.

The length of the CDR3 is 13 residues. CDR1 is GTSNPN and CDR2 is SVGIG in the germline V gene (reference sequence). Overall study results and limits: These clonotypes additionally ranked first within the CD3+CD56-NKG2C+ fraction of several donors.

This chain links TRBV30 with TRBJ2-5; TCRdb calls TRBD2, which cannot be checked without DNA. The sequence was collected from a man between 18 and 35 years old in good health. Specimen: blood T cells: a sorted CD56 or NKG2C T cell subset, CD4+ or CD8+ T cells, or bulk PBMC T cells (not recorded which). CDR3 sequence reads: CAWSVSGRATQYF.